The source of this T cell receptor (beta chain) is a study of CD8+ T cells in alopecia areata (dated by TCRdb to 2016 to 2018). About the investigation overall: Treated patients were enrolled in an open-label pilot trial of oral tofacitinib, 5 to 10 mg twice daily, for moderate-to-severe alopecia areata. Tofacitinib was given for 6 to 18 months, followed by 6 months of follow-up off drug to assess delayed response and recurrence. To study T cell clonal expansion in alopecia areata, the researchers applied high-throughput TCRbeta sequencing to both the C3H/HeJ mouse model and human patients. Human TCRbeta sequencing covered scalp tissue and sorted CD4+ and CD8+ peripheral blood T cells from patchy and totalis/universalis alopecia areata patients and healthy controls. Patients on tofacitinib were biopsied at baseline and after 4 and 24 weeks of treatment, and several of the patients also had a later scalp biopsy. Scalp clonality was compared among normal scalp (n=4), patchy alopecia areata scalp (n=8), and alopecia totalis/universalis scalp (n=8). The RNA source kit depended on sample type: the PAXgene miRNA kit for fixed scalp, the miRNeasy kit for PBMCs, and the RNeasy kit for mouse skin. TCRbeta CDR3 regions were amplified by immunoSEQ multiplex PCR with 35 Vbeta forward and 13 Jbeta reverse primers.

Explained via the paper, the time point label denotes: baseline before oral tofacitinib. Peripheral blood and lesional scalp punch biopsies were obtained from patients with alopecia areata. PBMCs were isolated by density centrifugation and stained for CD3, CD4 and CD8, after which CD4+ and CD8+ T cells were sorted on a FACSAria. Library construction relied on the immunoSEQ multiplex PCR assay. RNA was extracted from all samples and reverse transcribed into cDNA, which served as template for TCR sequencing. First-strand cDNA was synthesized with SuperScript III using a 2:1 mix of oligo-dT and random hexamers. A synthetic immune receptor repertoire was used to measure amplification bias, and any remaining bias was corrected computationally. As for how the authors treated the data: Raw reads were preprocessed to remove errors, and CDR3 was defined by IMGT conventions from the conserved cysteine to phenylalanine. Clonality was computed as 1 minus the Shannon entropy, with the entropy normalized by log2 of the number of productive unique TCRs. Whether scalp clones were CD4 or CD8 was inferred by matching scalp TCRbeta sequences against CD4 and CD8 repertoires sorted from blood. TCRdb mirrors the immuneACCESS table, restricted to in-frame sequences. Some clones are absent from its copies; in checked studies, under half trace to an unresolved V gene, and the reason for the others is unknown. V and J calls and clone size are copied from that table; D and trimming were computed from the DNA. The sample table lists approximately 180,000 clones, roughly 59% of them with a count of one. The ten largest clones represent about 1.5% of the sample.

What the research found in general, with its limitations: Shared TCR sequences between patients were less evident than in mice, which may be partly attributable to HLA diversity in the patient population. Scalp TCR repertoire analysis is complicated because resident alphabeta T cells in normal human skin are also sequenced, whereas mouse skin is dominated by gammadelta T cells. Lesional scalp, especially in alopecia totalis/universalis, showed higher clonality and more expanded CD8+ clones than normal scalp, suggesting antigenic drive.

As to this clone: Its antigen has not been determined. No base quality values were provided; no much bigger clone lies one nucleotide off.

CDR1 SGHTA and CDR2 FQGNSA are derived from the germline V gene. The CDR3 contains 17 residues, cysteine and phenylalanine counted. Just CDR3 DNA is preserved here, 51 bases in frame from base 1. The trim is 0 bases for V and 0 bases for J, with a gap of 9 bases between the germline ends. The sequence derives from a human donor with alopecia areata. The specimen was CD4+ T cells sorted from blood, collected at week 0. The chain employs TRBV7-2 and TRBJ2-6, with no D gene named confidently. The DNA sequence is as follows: TGTGCCAGCAGCTTAGCGGCGCGGAGCTCTGGGGCCAACGTCCTGACTTTC. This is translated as CASSLAARSSGANVLTF.